The T cell receptor beta chain described here comes from a study of shared clonotypes between healthy human individuals. Remarks on this clone: The antigen is not known.

Overall study results and limits: Around 5% was the fraction of naive CD4 clonotypes found shared across a few donors. Memory subsets had estimated richness that was generally smaller than that of naive subsets. Compared with clonotypes that all four donors shared, non-shared clonotypes had lower generation probabilities.

Produced via immunoSEQ multiplex PCR; TCRdb's table is partial and in-frame only. The sample lists hundreds of thousands of clones, about three quarters occurring once. Both subsets, CD45RA+ naive and CD45RA-negative memory, were split from the CD4+ cells. This receptor was identified in a woman aged 30 to 39 in good health. The sample taken for sequencing was memory CD4+ T cells sorted from blood. Subset in this sample: CD45RA-negative fraction.

The CDR3 nucleotides read TGTGCCAGCAGTTCCAGGGAGGCGACTGAAGCTTTCTTT. This sequence encodes CASSSREATEAFF. The chain has TRBV6-5 and TRBJ1-1; TRBD1 is a possible D gene (5 bases). V shed 4 bases and J shed 5 bases, with 11 bases lying between them. The length of the CDR3 is 13 residues. CDR1 is MNHEY, CDR2 SVGAGI, per germline.